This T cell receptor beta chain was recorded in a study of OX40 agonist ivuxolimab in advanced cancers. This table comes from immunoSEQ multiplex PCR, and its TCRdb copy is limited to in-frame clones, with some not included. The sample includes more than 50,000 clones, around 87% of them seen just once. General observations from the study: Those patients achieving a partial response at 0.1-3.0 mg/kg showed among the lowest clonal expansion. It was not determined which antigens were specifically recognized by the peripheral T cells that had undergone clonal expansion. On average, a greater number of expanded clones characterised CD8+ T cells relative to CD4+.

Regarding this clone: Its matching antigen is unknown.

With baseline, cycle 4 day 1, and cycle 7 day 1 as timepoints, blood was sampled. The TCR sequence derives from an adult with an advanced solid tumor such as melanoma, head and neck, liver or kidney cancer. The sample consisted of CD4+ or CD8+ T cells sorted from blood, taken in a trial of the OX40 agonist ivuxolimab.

CDR3 coding DNA: TGCGCCAGCAGCTTGGACGGGGGCAACTCCTACGAGCAGTACTTC. Translating it yields CASSLDGGNSYEQYF. This sequence joins TRBV5-1 and TRBJ2-7; tentatively, D is TRBD1 or TRBD2 (6 bases each). V was pared by 0 bases and J by 0 bases, with 10 bases between. Germline V gene lookup returns CDR1 SGHRS and CDR2 YFSETQ. CDR3 length: 15 amino acids.